This T cell receptor (beta chain) was found in a study of T cells in Graves' hyperthyroidism and ophthalmopathy. Concerning this clonotype: Its specificity is not known.

Study results and limitations: Expanded thyroid clonotypes (above 0.001) were mostly also found in blood.

Trimming at V came to 8 bases and at J to 9 bases, leaving 15 bases not matched to a gene. Germline CDR1 and CDR2: SQVTM and ANQGSEA. The CDR3 totals 14 residues. TCR beta CDR3 regions were amplified from RNA. Using the HTBI primer set, a first-round RT-PCR was run on the TCR CDR3. TCRdb called the multiplex PCR reads again in MiXCR, with one record for every CDR3 protein. The sample lists hundreds of thousands of distinct CDR3 sequences; 20% were seen once. Subjects with ophthalmopathy showed a Clinical Activity Score no lower than 3, a NOSPECS grade no lower than 4, and a duration shorter than 3 months. Reasons for excluding patients were uncontrolled infection, other autoimmune disease, pregnancy or lactation.

The receptor was derived from a man aged 35-49 years with Graves' ophthalmopathy. The rearrangement links TRBV29-1 to TRBJ2-1, with 8 bases lining up with TRBD2. The specimen sequenced was blood. The CDR3 loop is CSTPGAGVLGEQFF. In DNA, the CDR3 is TGCAGCACCCCGGGAGCGGGAGTACTAGGTGAGCAGTTCTTC.